The next 32 T cell receptor beta chains were all read from a single sample in a study of blood T cells in healthy people across ages. The second PCR ran roughly 6 to 11 cycles with a sample-barcoded 5' primer and J-beta primers. TCRdb reanalysed the 5' RACE reads using MiXCR and keeps one entry per CDR3 protein. The sample records 1.5 million to 2 million distinct CDR3 sequences, roughly 30% being singletons. Sequenced material: blood. These receptors were taken from a woman under 40 in good health.

The chain uses TRBV11-3 and TRBJ2-1; TRBD2 matches 10 bases. V gave up 2 bases and J gave up 12 bases; unmatched junction bases: 22. Germline-derived CDR1 and CDR2 are SGHNT and YENEEA. The CDR3 contains 19 residues. The CDR3 region is CASSLWWLAGANRLLGQFF. The CDR3 DNA reads as TGTGCCAGCAGCTTATGGTGGCTAGCGGGAGCCAACCGCCTGTTGGGGCAGTTCTTC.

This clonotype was seen once. The CDR3 carries no conserved terminal phenylalanine or tryptophan, so it likely arises from a read error. It is unclear where the CDR3 begins or ends on the DNA, so no DNA is shown, and the CDR3 is as TCRdb lists it. CDR3: CSTGQGVI. The rearrangement joins TRBV29-1 to TRBJ2-7; TRBD1 is the table's D call and was not checked against the DNA. Germline CDR1 and CDR2: SQVTM and ANQGSEA. The CDR3 region is 8 residues in length, termini included.

The chain carries TRBV2 and TRBJ2-7; TRBD1 matches 7 bases. V dropped 9 bases and J dropped 0; count of bases not matched to a gene: 5. The CDR3 has 13 residues. Germline CDR1 reads SNHLY; CDR2 reads FYNNEI. The CDR3 coding sequence is TGTGCCAGTGGGGGACAGAGCTCCTACGAGCAGTACTTC. Its protein product is CASGGQSSYEQYF.

This clonotype was picked up many times. The chain carries TRBV6-6 and TRBJ2-3; 10 bases are a match to TRBD2. CDR1 MNHNY and CDR2 SVGAGI come from the germline V gene (reference sequence). Unmatched junction bases numbered 10, after V lost 2 bases and J lost 5 bases. The CDR3 totals 17 residues. This chain's CDR3 is CASSYVRLAGVGDTQYF. The CDR3 DNA follows: TGTGCCAGCAGTTACGTTCGCCTAGCGGGAGTGGGAGATACGCAGTATTTT.

This clonotype has more than one count but fewer than ten. J is TRBJ1-5 and V is TRBV7-6; no reliable D call. CDR3 length: 15 residues. Germline V lookup: CDR1 SGHVS, CDR2 FNYEAQ. With 1 base removed from V and 0 bases from J, the gap between germline ends came to 7 bases. CDR3: CASSLEEGSNQPQHF. The CDR3 DNA reads as TGTGCCAGCAGCTTAGAGGAGGGTAGCAATCAGCCCCAGCATTTT.

The V call is TRBV20-1, the J call TRBJ1-2; D may be TRBD1 (6 bases). Germline V gene data show CDR1 as DFQATT and CDR2 as SNEGSKA (reference sequence). V was pared by 6 bases and J by 2 bases, with 16 bases between. The CDR3 is 14 amino acids. The CDR3 sequence is CSAPPRGQNYGYTF. In DNA form, the CDR3 reads TGCAGTGCCCCGCCGCGGGGGCAGAACTATGGCTACACCTTC.

This clonotype was counted many times. V and J are TRBV29-1 and TRBJ2-1; 9 bases agree with TRBD2. Germline V gene lookup returns CDR1 SQVTM and CDR2 ANQGSEA. V shed 7 bases, J shed 10 bases, and the junction held 14 bases outside the gene matches. The CDR3 loop spans 14 amino acids. This CDR3 is CSAPYSGSGREQFF. The CDR3 DNA reads TGCAGCGCCCCTTACTCCGGGAGCGGGAGGGAGCAGTTCTTC.

Concerning this clonotype itself: One base away lies a much larger clone, so this may be a sequencing read error. The chain employs TRBV20-1 and TRBJ2-3; possible D gene TRBD2, 5 bases. The CDR3 runs to 13 residues. Germline V gene sequence: CDR1 DFQATT, CDR2 SNEGSKA (reference sequence). For the CDR3, the DNA is TGCAGTGCTAGAGGCGAGGGTACAGATACGCAGGATTTT. It specifies CSARGEGTDTQDF.

This clonotype appeared many times. The gene calls are TRBV2 and TRBJ2-7; D is uncertain. The V gene lost 6 bases and the J gene lost 3 bases, with 12 bases spanning the gap. The CDR3 is 13 residues long. CDR1 SNHLY and CDR2 FYNNEI come from the germline V gene. Here the CDR3 reads CASSANPYYEQYF. The CDR3 DNA is TGTGCCAGCAGCGCTAACCCCTACTACGAGCAGTACTTC.

As DNA, the CDR3 is TGTGCCTGGTCTGGGGACAACCAAGAGACCCAGTACTTC. This sequence encodes CAWSGDNQETQYF. J is TRBJ2-5 and V is TRBV30; D perhaps matches TRBD1 (6 bases). Germline V gene lookup returns CDR1 GTSNPN and CDR2 SVGIG (reference sequence). CDR3 length: 13 residues. V was trimmed by 5 bases and J by 0 bases, leaving 10 bases between them.

This clonotype was detected ten times or more. The genes are TRBV6-6 and TRBJ2-7, with D maybe TRBD2 (6 bases). The CDR3 is 14 amino acids. The germline V gene encodes CDR1 MNHNY and CDR2 SVGAGI (reference sequence). V gave up 6 bases and J gave up 5 bases, with 17 bases separating them. The CDR3 reads CASRNPGRSHEQYF. The CDR3 region has the DNA TGTGCCAGCAGAAACCCCGGGAGATCCCACGAGCAGTACTTC.

This clonotype was detected ten times or more. The V and J genes are TRBV10-3 and TRBJ2-7; the D gene is possibly TRBD2 (5 bases). Trimming left V 2 bases short and J 7 bases short, with 18 bases between. Germline V gene lookup returns CDR1 ENHRY and CDR2 SYGVKD. There are 15 residues in the CDR3. This CDR3 reads CAISETSGEVGEQYF. Written as DNA, the CDR3 is TGTGCCATCAGTGAGACCAGCGGTGAGGTCGGGGAGCAGTACTTC.

A remark on this clonotype: Possible read error: a much larger clone is one base away. The V gene is TRBV20-1, the J gene TRBJ2-1; 10 bases map to TRBD2. The CDR3 runs 15 residues. The V segment lost 6 bases and the J segment 5 bases; nucleotides outside the gene matches: 10. Germline V gene data show CDR1 as DFQATT and CDR2 as SNEGSKA (reference sequence). As DNA, the CDR3 is TGCAGTGCGTCGAAAGCGGGGGGGCCGGACAATGAGCAGTTCTTC. Translated: CSASKAGGPDNEQFF.

This clonotype has just a few counts. A much bigger clone sits one base away, suggesting this may be a read error. This chain connects TRBV12-3 or TRBV12-4 to TRBJ2-5; D could derive from TRBD1 or TRBD2 (5 bases each). The end of the DNA fits TRBJ2-7 better, so the J call may be wrong. CDR3 length: 15 residues. The CDR3 DNA reads TGTGCCAGCAGTTTGGGCCGGGGCAGGGATTACGAGCAGTACTTC. Translating it yields CASSLGRGRDYEQYF.

This clonotype was picked up a small number of times. The gene calls are TRBV3-1 and TRBJ2-7; 8 nucleotides align to TRBD2. Per germline, CDR1 LGHDT and CDR2 YNNKEL (reference sequence). There are 16 residues in the CDR3. The trim removed 4 bases at V and 1 base at J, leaving 9 bases unmatched. CDR3 region: CASSPGQREYSYEQYF. CDR3 sequence (DNA): TGTGCCAGCAGCCCCGGCCAGCGGGAGTATTCCTACGAGCAGTACTTC.

The rearrangement links TRBV6-2 or TRBV6-3 to TRBJ1-6, with D hard to call. Germline CDR1 is MNHEY and CDR2 is SVGEGT. The CDR3 consists of 13 residues. The V and J ends lost 6 bases and 9 bases respectively, with 12 bases between them. The CDR3 region has the DNA TGTGCCAGCAGGGATCAGGAGAGTTCACCCCTCCACTTT. Its translation: CASRDQESSPLHF.

This clonotype was seen ten or more times. The gene calls are TRBV7-7 and TRBJ2-1, with D perhaps TRBD2 (5 bases). Germline V gene data show CDR1 as SSHAT and CDR2 as FNYEAQ (reference sequence). This CDR3 spans 16 amino acids. Trimming removed 5 bases from V and 0 bases from J, with 14 bases in between. CDR3 sequence (DNA): TGTGCCAGCAGCCAAACTGAGAGGGCCTCCTACAATGAGCAGTTCTTC. This translates into CASSQTERASYNEQFF.

The rearrangement uses TRBV9 and TRBJ2-7, with 10 nucleotides matching TRBD1. CDR1 and CDR2 from the germline V gene are SGDLS and YYNGEE. The CDR3 is 13 amino acids. The J segment lost 7 bases and the V segment lost 2 bases, leaving 3 bases of the junction unmatched. The CDR3 nucleotides read TGTGCCAGCAGCGTGTGGGACAGGGGTGAGCAGTACTTC. Protein: CASSVWDRGEQYF. Looking up the rest from reference TRBV9 and TRBJ2-7 gives the full variable domain: DSGVTQTPKHLITATGQRVTLRCSPRSGDLSVYWYQQSLDQGLQFLIQYYNGEERAKGNILERFSAQQFPDLHSELNLSSLELGDSALYFCASSVWDRGEQYFGPGTRLTVT.

This chain uses TRBV7-3 with TRBJ2-4; TRBD2 might be the D (6 bases). Trimming removed 6 bases at V and 13 bases at J, with 28 bases between. The CDR3 has 16 residues. CDR1 SGHTA and CDR2 FQGTGA come from the germline V gene. CDR3 amino acids: CASSLSRDSGNNEQYF. DNA for the CDR3: TGTGCCAGCAGTTTATCCCGAGATAGCGGAAACAATGAGCAGTACTTC.

With regard to this clonotype: A much larger clonotype is one base distant, so this may be a read error. This chain connects TRBV7-2 to TRBJ2-5; TRBD1 aligns across 9 bases. Germline lookup yields CDR1 SGHTA and CDR2 FQGNSA. The V gene end was trimmed by 5 bases and the J gene end by 11 bases; junction bases not matched to a gene: 18. The CDR3 is made up of 16 amino acids. The CDR3 here is CASSPGGGTGMNKQYF. The CDR3 DNA reads as TGTGCCAGCAGCCCCGGCGGCGGGACAGGGATGAACAAGCAGTACTTC.

V and J are TRBV20-1 and TRBJ1-1; no clear D. The CDR3 is made up of 13 amino acids. CDR1 DFQATT and CDR2 SNEGSKA come from the germline V gene (reference sequence). The ends were cut back, 4 bases at V and 0 bases at J, with 9 bases in the middle. CDR3 in DNA: TGCAGTGCTATGGCCGGCATGAACACTGAAGCTTTCTTT. It translates to CSAMAGMNTEAFF.

This clonotype appeared a single time. The chain uses TRBV7-2 and TRBJ2-1, with D possibly TRBD1 on 5 matching bases. V was pared by 9 bases and J by 3 bases, with 15 bases between. Germline CDR1 reads SGHTA; CDR2 reads FQGNSA. CDR3 length: 14 residues. Written as DNA, the CDR3 is TGTGCCAGTAGACTGACAGAAAGCTACAATGAGCAGTTCTTC. Translation gives CASRLTESYNEQFF.

CDR3 sequence (DNA): TGCAGTGCTCGTTCCGGGGTGGGTGGCCGGTCGCGCGGAGGGAACACTGAAGCTTTCTTT. It specifies CSARSGVGGRSRGGNTEAFF. The chain is built from TRBV20-1 and TRBJ1-1, with unresolved D. The V gene lost 5 bases and the J gene lost 1 base, with 32 bases spanning the gap. Germline V gene lookup returns CDR1 DFQATT and CDR2 SNEGSKA (reference sequence). This CDR3 region has 20 residues.

This clonotype has more than one count but fewer than ten. The chain has TRBV6-1 and TRBJ2-7, with unresolved D. V was trimmed by 1 base and J by 2 bases, leaving 12 bases between them. Germline CDR1 reads MNHNS; CDR2 reads SASEGT. This CDR3 contains 15 residues. The CDR3 reads CASSEVLAGAYEQYF. The CDR3, as DNA: TGTGCCAGCAGTGAAGTTTTGGCAGGAGCCTACGAGCAGTACTTC.

Written as DNA, the CDR3 is TGCGCCAGCAGCTTGGCCGTTGGACTGGACTACGAGCAGTACTTC. Protein product: CASSLAVGLDYEQYF. The chain combines TRBV5-1 with TRBJ2-7; TRBD2 is a possible D gene (5 bases). The CDR3 runs 15 residues. CDR1 and CDR2 (germline): SGHRS, YFSETQ. V was shortened by 0 bases and J by 3 bases, with 13 bases between the two germline ends.

This clonotype was recorded many times. V gene TRBV28 combines with J gene TRBJ2-7; D unclear. The V end lost 2 bases, the J end lost 6 bases, and 8 bases lay between the germline ends. CDR3 size: 12 residues. Germline lookup yields CDR1 MDHEN and CDR2 SYDVKM. CDR3 DNA sequence: TGTGCCAGCAGTTTAAGCTCCCCCGAGCAGTACTTC. Translation gives CASSLSSPEQYF.

The J gene is TRBJ2-4, the V gene TRBV12-3 or TRBV12-4, with 8 bases matching TRBD1. V was pared by 6 bases and J by 7 bases, with 5 bases of the junction left unmatched. The CDR3 totals 13 residues. CDR3 sequence (DNA): TGTGCCAGCAGGACAGGGGCGGGGAACATTCAGTACTTC. Translating gives CASRTGAGNIQYF.

The chain links TRBV20-1 to TRBJ2-3, with D perhaps being TRBD1 or TRBD2 (5 bases each). The CDR3 runs 17 residues. Germline CDR1 DFQATT, CDR2 SNEGSKA (reference sequence). The ends were cut back, 6 bases at V and 0 bases at J, with 22 bases in the middle. In DNA, the CDR3 is TGCAGTGCCTCACTATGGGGACGCGCGACTAGCACAGATACGCAGTATTTT. This codes for CSASLWGRATSTDTQYF.

This clonotype came up a few times. The chain has TRBV7-9 and TRBJ1-5; 9 bases agree with TRBD1. CDR3 length: 17 residues. CDR1 and CDR2 (germline): SEHNR, FQNEAQ (reference sequence). The junction had 11 bases not matched to a gene; V was cut back by 5 bases and J by 3 bases. The DNA for the CDR3 is TGTGCCAGCAGCAGGGGGGACAGGGCTATCGCCAATCAGCCCCAGCATTTT. Translating gives CASSRGDRAIANQPQHF.

The rearrangement links TRBV6-5 to TRBJ1-2; no definite D call. The CDR3 loop spans 14 amino acids. Between the trimmed V and J ends, which lost 6 bases and 8 bases, there was a span of 19 bases. Germline V gene data show CDR1 as MNHEY and CDR2 as SVGAGI. CDR3 protein: CASSPRAPGYGYTF. The CDR3 nucleotides are TGTGCCAGCAGCCCCCGGGCTCCGGGATACGGCTACACCTTC.

This clonotype was recorded many times. The rearrangement links TRBV6-2 or TRBV6-3 to TRBJ2-7; 7 nucleotides align to TRBD1. This CDR3 has 17 residues. Trimming took 6 bases from V and 3 from J; bases not matched to a gene: 17. Germline V CDR1 and CDR2: MNHEY, SVGEGT. CDR3 DNA sequence: TGTGCCAGCAGCCAGCCCCGACAGGGTTTCTCCCTCTACGAGCAGTACTTC. Amino acid sequence: CASSQPRQGFSLYEQYF.

This clonotype was found a few times. The chain recombines TRBV5-1 with TRBJ2-1, with a weak D call TRBD1 (6 bases). The CDR3 runs to 14 residues. Deletions cut 3 bases from V and 8 bases from J, with 15 bases between. The V gene's germline CDR1 is SGHRS and CDR2 YFSETQ. The CDR3 loop reads CASSSAGSGDEQFF. CDR3 bases: TGCGCCAGCAGCTCCGCAGGGTCAGGGGATGAGCAGTTCTTC. The full variable domain, completed using reference TRBV5-1 and TRBJ2-1, is KAGVTQTPRYLIKTRGQQVTLSCSPISGHRSVSWYQQTPGQGLQFLFEYFSETQRNKGNFPGRFSGRQFSNSRSEMNVSTLELGDSALYLCASSSAGSGDEQFFGPGTRLTVL.